Presented here are 10 T cell receptor beta chains from one specimen sequenced in a study of control samples from healthy donors and cancer patients. Data came from immunoSEQ multiplex PCR; TCRdb stores just in-frame clones and leaves some out. This sample yields tens of thousands of clones, of which roughly 86% are seen a single time; around 5.8% belongs to the top ten. The sequenced material came from blood. These receptors came from a middle-aged man in good health.

Of note for this clone: This sample includes further DNA sequences coding for the same CDR3. This chain joins TRBV9 and TRBJ1-1; no clear D. The CDR3 runs to 13 residues. V dropped 0 bases and J dropped 2 bases, with 5 bases sitting between them. CDR1 and CDR2 (germline): SGDLS, YYNGEE. CDR3 amino acids: CASSVDVNTEAFF. CDR3 nucleotide sequence: TGTGCCAGCAGCGTAGACGTAAACACTGAAGCTTTCTTT.

V usage is TRBV30 and J usage is TRBJ1-2; 8 bases are shared with TRBD1. Germline CDR1 GTSNPN, CDR2 SVGIG (reference sequence). The CDR3 has 14 amino acids. Unmatched junction bases numbered 10, after V lost 2 bases and J lost 8 bases. CDR3 residues: CAWSQDRAESGYTF. The CDR3 nucleotides read TGTGCCTGGAGTCAGGACAGGGCAGAGAGCGGCTACACCTTC.

The chain couples TRBV9 to TRBJ1-5; 8 nucleotides match TRBD1. Germline V CDR1 and CDR2: SGDLS, YYNGEE. Unmatched junction bases numbered 4, after V lost 3 bases and J lost 5 bases. The CDR3 covers 14 residues. DNA for the CDR3: TGTGCCAGCAGCGCAGGGGGCAAGGATCAGCCCCAGCATTTT. It codes for CASSAGGKDQPQHF. The whole variable domain, remainder taken from reference TRBV9 and TRBJ1-5, is DSGVTQTPKHLITATGQRVTLRCSPRSGDLSVYWYQQSLDQGLQFLIQYYNGEERAKGNILERFSAQQFPDLHSELNLSSLELGDSALYFCASSAGGKDQPQHFGDGTRLSIL.

The J gene is TRBJ1-1, the V gene TRBV19; D is undetermined. CDR1 is LNHDA and CDR2 is SQIVND in the germline V gene (reference sequence). The CDR3 is 13 amino acids. V lost 4 bases and J lost 4, with 10 bases in between. The CDR3 protein is CASSNGPGTEAFF. The DNA for the CDR3 is TGTGCCAGTAGTAACGGCCCTGGCACTGAAGCTTTCTTT.

The chain links TRBV21-1 to TRBJ2-3; the D call of TRBD1 is as the table states it, not checked on the DNA. TRBV21-1 is reported as a pseudogene. The CDR3 totals 15 residues. CDR3 sequence reads: CASSKDREITDTQYF. The CDR3 DNA is TGTGCCAGCAGCAAGGACAGGGAGATAACAGATACGCAGTATTTT.

The chain uses TRBV3-1 (or the pseudogene TRBV3-2) and TRBJ2-3, with 7 bases matching TRBD2. CDR3 length: 15 residues. Unmatched junction bases numbered 2, after V lost 0 bases and J lost 2 bases. Germline lookup yields CDR1 LGHDT and CDR2 YNNKEL (reference sequence). The CDR3 is CASSQDRGVTDTQYF. The CDR3 bases are TGTGCCAGCAGCCAAGATCGGGGGGTCACAGATACGCAGTATTTT.

The rearrangement links TRBV10-3 to TRBJ1-1, with 9 bases identical to TRBD1. There are 14 residues in the CDR3. The ends lost 10 bases at V and 0 bases at J; junction bases unmatched: 6. Per germline, CDR1 ENHRY and CDR2 SYGVKD. DNA of the CDR3: TGTGCCACGGGAGGACAGGGGTTGAACACTGAAGCTTTCTTT. Encoded protein: CATGGQGLNTEAFF.

This clone was detected only once. The rearrangement uses TRBV6-5 and TRBJ1-2; no definite D call. Germline CDR1 MNHEY, CDR2 SVGAGI. This CDR3 has 12 amino acids. V lost 7 bases to trimming and J lost 2 bases, with 8 bases between them. The CDR3, as DNA: TGTGCCAGCAAGGAACAGAACTATGGCTACACCTTC. Translated, it gives CASKEQNYGYTF.

The chain joins TRBV21-1 to TRBJ2-1. TRBV21-1 is designated a pseudogene. The CDR3 length is 13 residues. CDR3 loop: CASSTQDYNEQFF. The CDR3 DNA reads as TGTGCCAGCAGCACGCAAGACTACAATGAGCAGTTCTTC.

V gene TRBV6-1 combines with J gene TRBJ1-5; no clear D gene. Germline assignment: CDR1 MNHNS and CDR2 SASEGT. The length of the CDR3 is 13 residues. V was trimmed by 3 bases and J by 4 bases, leaving 7 bases between them. CDR3 in DNA: TGTGCCAGCAGTGATCGGGGAAATCAGCCCCAGCATTTT. Its translation: CASSDRGNQPQHF.